Reported below is one TCR beta chain. Its cognate antigen is unknown. These data come from a study of T cell responses to AZD1222 COVID-19 vaccine. Pooling was applied to second doses at about 4 or about 12 weeks. Findings of the study overall: Across spike, vaccine-associated CD4 TCRs were found, dominant at 160-218 and 743-854. Reportedly, close to half of spike-specific TCRs are directed against unmutated variant regions.

The CDR3 runs to 15 residues. V dropped 4 bases and J dropped 4; count of bases not matched to a gene: 6. Germline values: CDR1 SGHTA, CDR2 FQGNSA. Produced via immunoSEQ multiplex PCR; TCRdb's table is partial and in-frame only. The repertoire includes tens of thousands of clones, around 92% of them detected once, and over 7% sits in the top ten. The source was peripheral blood, collected 28 days after the second AZD1222 dose. This sequence joins TRBV7-2 and TRBJ2-3, with 9 bases aligning to TRBD2. This clonotype originated in an adult who received the AZD1222 COVID-19 vaccine. DNA of the CDR3: TGTGCCAGCAGCTACGCCGGGACTAGCCCAGATACGCAGTATTTT. It yields the protein CASSYAGTSPDTQYF.